This TCR beta chain is from a study of T cells in Graves' hyperthyroidism and ophthalmopathy. There were TCR beta CDR3 regions amplified from RNA transcripts. Primed by the HTBI set, a first-round RT-PCR was run on the TCR CDR3. Each CDR3 protein is one row after TCRdb ran MiXCR on the multiplex PCR reads. The table has around 350,000 distinct CDR3 sequences, approximately 14% seen once. This clonotype was counted a few times. Sample collection date corresponds to first hyperthyroidism diagnosis, prior to any ophthalmopathy symptoms. Fresh peripheral blood, approximately 10 ml, was the source of the PBMCs. The sample taken for sequencing was blood. The origin of this receptor is a woman younger than 30 with Graves' hyperthyroidism that later progressed to Graves' ophthalmopathy.

The CDR3 DNA reads TGTGCCAGCAGTTCCCCGGCACAGTACCCGAACACTGAAGCTTTCTTT. As protein: CASSSPAQYPNTEAFF. The chain combines TRBV28 with TRBJ1-1; D call uncertain. The CDR3 contains 16 residues. Trimming cost V 4 bases and J 1 base, with 16 bases left between them. Germline V gives CDR1 MDHEN, CDR2 SYDVKM.